The 24 T cell receptor beta chains reported below all come from one sample, sequenced in a study of cytomegalovirus exposure and HLA in healthy donors. Some clones are missing from TCRdb's copy, which holds only in-frame ones; the method was immunoSEQ multiplex PCR. Here the sample spans about 110,000 clones, about 87% being singletons. The sequenced sample was PBMCs. Receptor source: a woman aged 18-35 years in good health and CMV-seropositive.

This clone was observed a handful of times. V gene TRBV7-9 combines with J gene TRBJ1-5; perhaps TRBD1 as D (6 bases). The germline V gene encodes CDR1 SEHNR and CDR2 FQNEAQ (reference sequence). V was clipped by 1 base and J by 4 bases, with 11 bases between them. The CDR3 is made up of 15 amino acids. CDR3 in amino acids: CASSLGSQGNQPQHF. As DNA, the CDR3 is TGTGCCAGCAGCTTAGGATCGCAGGGGAATCAGCCCCAGCATTTT.

This chain joins TRBV7-2 and TRBJ1-2, with D perhaps matching TRBD1 (6 bases). CDR3 length equals 13 residues. The V end was cut by 5 bases, the J end by 4 bases, with 11 bases between. Germline assignment: CDR1 SGHTA and CDR2 FQGNSA. The CDR3 region has the DNA TGTGCCAGCAGCAAGGGGGGGAGCTATGGCTACACCTTC. It yields the protein CASSKGGSYGYTF.

There are a few counts of this clone. V is TRBV6-1 and J is TRBJ1-2, with TRBD1 as a possible D gene (6 bases). The V and J ends lost 7 bases and 8 bases respectively, with 14 bases between them. CDR3 length: 12 residues. Germline V lookup: CDR1 MNHNS, CDR2 SASEGT. The CDR3, as DNA: TGTGCCAGCACCGGACAGTTTTTGGGCTACACCTTC. Its protein product is CASTGQFLGYTF.

This chain uses TRBV5-1 with TRBJ1-1; 8 bases match TRBD1. The CDR3 totals 14 residues. CDR1 and CDR2 (germline): SGHRS, YFSETQ. Trimming cost V 2 bases and J 4 bases; bases outside gene matches: 4. The CDR3: CASSFRTGITEAFF. DNA for the CDR3: TGCGCCAGCAGCTTCCGGACAGGGATCACTGAAGCTTTCTTT.

This rearrangement joins TRBV15 to TRBJ1-6, with 7 nucleotides matching TRBD1. The CDR3 totals 16 residues. Germline CDR1 is LNHNV and CDR2 is YYDKDF (reference sequence). The V and J ends lost 4 bases and 6 bases, in that order; junction bases with no gene match: 9. CDR3 protein: CATSTDPGGGNSPLHF. CDR3 sequence (DNA): TGTGCCACCAGCACCGACCCAGGGGGAGGTAATTCACCCCTCCACTTT.

The chain combines TRBV27 with TRBJ1-6; 8 bases agree with TRBD1. V lost 6 bases, J lost 8 bases, and 9 bases stayed unmatched. CDR1 and CDR2 (germline): MNHEY, SMNVEV (reference sequence). CDR3 size: 15 residues. CDR3 nucleotide sequence: TGTGCCAGCAGACCCGGACAGGGTCTGGATTCACCCCTCCACTTT. This gives the protein CASRPGQGLDSPLHF.

The V call is TRBV28, the J call TRBJ2-7; D is undetermined. The V and J ends lost 4 bases and 3 bases respectively, with 16 bases between them. The germline CDR1 and CDR2 sequences are MDHEN and SYDVKM. The length of the CDR3 is 15 residues. The CDR3 protein is CASSSQARPDYEQYV. CDR3 bases: TGTGCCAGCAGTTCGCAGGCCAGACCGGACTACGAGCAGTACGTC.

The chain employs TRBV7-6 and TRBJ1-6; a weak D match, TRBD1 (5 bases). The CDR3 sequence is 15 residues long. Germline-derived CDR1 and CDR2 are SGHVS and FNYEAQ. V lost 1 base and J lost 6, with 10 bases in between. Here the CDR3 reads CASSLGSGRNSPLHF. For the CDR3, the DNA is TGTGCCAGCAGCTTAGGGTCAGGGCGTAATTCACCCCTCCACTTT.

The CDR3 nucleotides read TGTGCCAGCAGCCCAATGGGCTCGGGAGAGCAGTACGTC. Residues: CASSPMGSGEQYV. The chain couples TRBV6-1 to TRBJ2-7; TRBD2 is a possible D gene (5 bases). The CDR3 contains 13 residues. The ends were cut back, 6 bases at V and 7 bases at J, with 16 bases in the middle. Germline loops: CDR1 MNHNS, CDR2 SASEGT.

V gene TRBV6-1 combines with J gene TRBJ1-1, with D possibly TRBD1 on 6 matching bases. CDR3 length: 14 amino acids. Germline V gene sequence: CDR1 MNHNS, CDR2 SASEGT. Trimming cost V 8 bases and J 0 bases, with 13 bases left between them. The CDR3 DNA follows: TGTGCCAGCGGGTACGGACAGCTGAACACTGAAGCTTTCTTT. Protein: CASGYGQLNTEAFF.

The gene calls are TRBV28 and TRBJ1-3; D might be TRBD1 (6 bases). This CDR3 is 14 amino acids long. V lost 5 bases, J lost 6 bases, and 14 bases lay in between. The germline CDR1 and CDR2 sequences are MDHEN and SYDVKM. Here the CDR3 DNA reads TGTGCCAGCAGTCCCCAGGGGAGGGAAAACACCATATATTTT. It yields the protein CASSPQGRENTIYF. Full variable domain (missing parts from reference TRBV28 and TRBJ1-3): DVKVTQSSRYLVKRTGEKVFLECVQDMDHENMFWYRQDPGLGLRLIYFSYDVKMKEKGDIPEGYSVSREKKERFSLILESASTNQTSMYLCASSPQGRENTIYFGEGSWLTVV.

The chain carries TRBV7-8 and TRBJ1-5; TRBD1 matches 8 bases. The ends lost 0 bases at V and 2 bases at J; junction bases unmatched: 3. Germline CDR1 and CDR2: SGHVS and FQNEAQ. The CDR3 sequence is 16 residues long. CDR3 residues: CASSLAAGGRNQPQHF. The CDR3, as DNA: TGTGCCAGCAGCTTAGCGGCAGGGGGCCGCAATCAGCCCCAGCATTTT.

V and J are TRBV6-5 and TRBJ2-2; TRBD2 agrees at 10 bases. CDR1 is MNHEY and CDR2 is SVGAGI in the germline V gene. This CDR3 is 15 amino acids long. V was clipped by 7 bases and J by 3 bases; unmatched bases: 5. The CDR3 sequence is CASKIAGGHTGELFF. CDR3 bases: TGTGCCAGCAAGATAGCGGGGGGCCACACCGGGGAGCTGTTTTTT.

The chain uses TRBV13 and TRBJ2-5; D possibly corresponds to TRBD1 (5 bases). Germline CDR1 is PRHDT and CDR2 is FYEKMQ (reference sequence). Trimming left V 3 bases short and J 3 bases short, with 17 bases between. This CDR3 is built from 16 residues. CDR3 loop: CASSFQGSGTKETQYF. The CDR3 region has the DNA TGTGCCAGCAGCTTCCAGGGTTCCGGTACCAAAGAGACCCAGTACTTC.

V usage is TRBV6-6 and J usage is TRBJ1-5; no definite D call. Germline V gives CDR1 MNHNY, CDR2 SVGAGI (reference sequence). The V gene lost 5 bases and the J gene lost 4 bases, with 12 bases spanning the gap. The CDR3 spans 14 residues. The CDR3 loop reads CASSIGNYNQPQHF. As DNA, the CDR3 is TGTGCCAGCAGTATCGGGAACTATAATCAGCCCCAGCATTTT.

The chain has TRBV4-3 and TRBJ2-5; possible D gene TRBD2, 5 bases. V was pared by 2 bases and J by 7 bases, with 14 bases between. Germline assignment: CDR1 LGHNA and CDR2 YSLEER. The CDR3 is made up of 14 amino acids. The CDR3 reads CASSQQERSPTQYF. In nucleotides, the CDR3 is TGCGCCAGCAGCCAACAAGAGCGGTCCCCGACCCAGTACTTC.

This clone was seen more than once but under ten times. V and J are TRBV28 and TRBJ2-2; D might be TRBD2 (6 bases). This CDR3 spans 13 amino acids. Germline V gives CDR1 MDHEN, CDR2 SYDVKM. The V end lost 8 bases, the J end lost 2 bases, and 9 bases lay between the germline ends. CDR3 loop: CASRDSNTGELFF. CDR3 bases: TGTGCCAGCCGGGACTCCAACACCGGGGAGCTGTTTTTT.

The chain carries TRBV19 and TRBJ2-6; 8 bases line up with TRBD2. The CDR3 sequence is 20 residues long. Trimming removed 5 bases from V and 0 bases from J; junction bases left unmatched: 15. In germline, CDR1 is LNHDA, CDR2 SQIVND (reference sequence). For the CDR3, the DNA is TGTGCCAGTAGTCCTCCCTGGGGGCGGGGGGAACTCTCTGGGGCCAACGTCCTGACTTTC. The encoded protein is CASSPPWGRGELSGANVLTF.

The gene calls are TRBV28 and TRBJ1-5; 9 nucleotides match TRBD1. This CDR3 has 15 residues. Germline V gene sequence: CDR1 MDHEN, CDR2 SYDVKM. V was pared by 3 bases and J by 6 bases, with 6 bases of the junction left unmatched. CDR3 amino acids: CASSFGQGRVQPQHF. CDR3 in DNA: TGTGCCAGCAGTTTCGGACAGGGGAGGGTTCAGCCCCAGCATTTT.

The gene calls are TRBV11-2 and TRBJ1-4, with D possibly matching TRBD1 (6 bases). Germline CDR1 SGHAT, CDR2 FQNNGV. V lost 1 base and J lost 7, with 10 bases in between. This CDR3 comprises 14 residues. CDR3 in DNA: TGTGCCAGCAGCTTAGTAGGGGGAAGTGAAAAACTGTTTTTT. Translated: CASSLVGGSEKLFF.

The rearrangement joins TRBV12-5 to TRBJ1-2; 7 nucleotides match TRBD1. V lost 4 bases, J lost 0 bases, and 8 bases stayed unmatched. Germline V CDR1 and CDR2: LGHNT, FRNRAP. This CDR3 spans 16 amino acids. The chain's CDR3 is CASGSLSGGSNYGYTF. DNA of the CDR3: TGTGCTAGTGGTTCTCTGTCAGGGGGGTCTAACTATGGCTACACCTTC.

V usage is TRBV7-9 and J usage is TRBJ1-1; 7 bases line up with TRBD1. The germline V gene encodes CDR1 SEHNR and CDR2 FQNEAQ (reference sequence). This CDR3 has 14 amino acids. V trimming: 5 bases; J trimming: 5 bases; junction bases outside the gene matches: 8. The CDR3 loop reads CASSPRDRETEAFF. DNA for the CDR3: TGTGCCAGCAGCCCTCGAGACAGGGAGACTGAAGCTTTCTTT.

The chain links TRBV7-6 to TRBJ2-5, with 8 bases fitting TRBD1. Trimming removed 5 bases from V and 4 bases from J; junction bases left unmatched: 3. Germline CDR1 SGHVS, CDR2 FNYEAQ. The CDR3 loop spans 13 amino acids. Here the CDR3 DNA reads TGTGCCAGCAGCGCGACAGGGGTAGAGACCCAGTACTTC. This translates into CASSATGVETQYF.

This clone was counted only a few times. The V gene is TRBV28, the J gene TRBJ1-2, with 7 bases matching TRBD1. V trimming: 6 bases; J trimming: 1 base; junction bases outside the gene matches: 11. This CDR3 spans 16 amino acids. CDR1 and CDR2 (germline): MDHEN, SYDVKM. The CDR3 spells CASSRARTGYNYGYTF. The CDR3 nucleotides are TGTGCCAGCAGCCGAGCGAGGACAGGCTATAACTATGGCTACACCTTC.